Sequencing of this T cell receptor beta chain was carried out in a study of blood T cell repertoires in COVID-19. As for the study in general: The study drew acute and convalescent COVID-19 samples from the United States, Italy and Spain. PBMCs, B-cell-depleted T cells, or T cells were the source of the cDNA or gDNA that made up the material.

Per the study methods: Reference gene primer amplification in the assay estimated nucleated cell counts. Sequenced by immunoSEQ multiplex PCR; TCRdb stores in-frame clones only, minus some. V and J calls and clone size are copied from that table; D and trimming were computed from the DNA. The data show about 200,000 clones, with about 78% seen just once and about 5.5% held by the top ten. Trimming cost V 1 base and J 3 bases, with 6 bases left between them. This CDR3 is 14 amino acids long. Per germline, CDR1 LGHDT and CDR2 YNNKEL (reference sequence). Specimen: peripheral blood. The clonotype comes from a woman aged 70-85 years with acute or convalescent COVID-19. The chain combines TRBV3-1 (or the pseudogene TRBV3-2) with TRBJ1-4; D ambiguous. The CDR3 sequence: CASSQVYSNEKLFF. CDR3 nucleotide sequence: TGTGCCAGCAGCCAAGTGTACTCTAATGAAAAACTGTTTTTT.